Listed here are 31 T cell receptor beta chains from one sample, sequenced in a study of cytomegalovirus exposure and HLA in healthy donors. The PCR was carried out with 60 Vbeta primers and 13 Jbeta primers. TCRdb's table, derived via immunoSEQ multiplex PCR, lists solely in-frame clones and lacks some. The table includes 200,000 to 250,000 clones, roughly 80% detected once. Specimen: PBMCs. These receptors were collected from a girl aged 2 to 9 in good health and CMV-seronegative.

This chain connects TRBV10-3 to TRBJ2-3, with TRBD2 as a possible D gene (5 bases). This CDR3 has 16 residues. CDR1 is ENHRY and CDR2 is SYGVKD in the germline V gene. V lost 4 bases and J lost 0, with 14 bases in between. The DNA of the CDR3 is TGTGCCATCAGTGGTATTAGAGCGGCTAGCACAGATACGCAGTATTTT. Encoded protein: CAISGIRAASTDTQYF.

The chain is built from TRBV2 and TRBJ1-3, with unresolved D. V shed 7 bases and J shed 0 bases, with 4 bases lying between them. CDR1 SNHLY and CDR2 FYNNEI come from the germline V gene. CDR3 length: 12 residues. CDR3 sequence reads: CASKLSGNTIYF. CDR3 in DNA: TGTGCCAGCAAGCTCTCTGGAAACACCATATATTTT.

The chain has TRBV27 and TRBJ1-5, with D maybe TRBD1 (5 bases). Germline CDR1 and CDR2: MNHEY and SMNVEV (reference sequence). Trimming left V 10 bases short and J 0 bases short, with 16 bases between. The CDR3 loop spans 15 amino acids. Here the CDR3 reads CATFGGGYSNQPQHF. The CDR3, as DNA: TGTGCCACCTTTGGGGGGGGTTATAGCAATCAGCCCCAGCATTTT.

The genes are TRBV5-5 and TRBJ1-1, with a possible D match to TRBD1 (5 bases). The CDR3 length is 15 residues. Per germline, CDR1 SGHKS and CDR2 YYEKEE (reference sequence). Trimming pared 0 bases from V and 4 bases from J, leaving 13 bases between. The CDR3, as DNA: TGTGCCAGCAGCTTGGAAGGAGGGGTGGTCACTGAAGCTTTCTTT. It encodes CASSLEGGVVTEAFF. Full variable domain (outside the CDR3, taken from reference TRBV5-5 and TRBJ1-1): DAGVTQSPTHLIKTRGQQVTLRCSPISGHKSVSWYQQVLGQGPQFIFQYYEKEERGRGNFPDRFSARQFPNYSSELNVNALLLGDSALYLCASSLEGGVVTEAFFGQGTRLTVV.

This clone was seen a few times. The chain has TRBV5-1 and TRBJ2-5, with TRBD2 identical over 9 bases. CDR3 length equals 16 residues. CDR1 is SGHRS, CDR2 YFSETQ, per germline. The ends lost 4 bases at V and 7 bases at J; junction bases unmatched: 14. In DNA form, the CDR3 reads TGCGCCAGCAGCCCAGGACTAGCGACGGGCGAGGGGACCCAGTACTTC. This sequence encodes CASSPGLATGEGTQYF.

This chain's CDR3 is CSAPDRAGEAFF. Written as DNA, the CDR3 is TGCAGCGCCCCCGACAGGGCCGGAGAAGCTTTCTTT. This chain links TRBV29-1 with TRBJ1-1, with 7 bases fitting TRBD1. The V gene end was trimmed by 7 bases and the J gene end by 8 bases; junction bases not matched to a gene: 10. The length of the CDR3 is 12 residues. CDR1 and CDR2 from the germline V gene are SQVTM and ANQGSEA.

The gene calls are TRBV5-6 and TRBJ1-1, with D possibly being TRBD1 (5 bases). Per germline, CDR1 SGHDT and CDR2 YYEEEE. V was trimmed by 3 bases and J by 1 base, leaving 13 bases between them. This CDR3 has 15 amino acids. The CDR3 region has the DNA TGTGCCAGCAGCTGGGGGGTAGGGAAGAACACTGAAGCTTTCTTT. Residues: CASSWGVGKNTEAFF.

CDR3 bases: TGTGCCAGCAGTGACCGAGGATCCCTCCTGGAGACCCAGTACTTC. Encoded protein: CASSDRGSLLETQYF. The chain is built from TRBV25-1 and TRBJ2-5; no definite D call. With 3 bases removed from V and 5 bases from J, the gap between germline ends came to 16 bases. Germline V lookup: CDR1 MGHDK, CDR2 SYGVNS. The CDR3 length is 15 residues.

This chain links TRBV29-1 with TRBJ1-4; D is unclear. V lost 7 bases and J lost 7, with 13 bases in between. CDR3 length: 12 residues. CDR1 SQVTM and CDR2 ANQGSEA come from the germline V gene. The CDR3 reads CSAVEDSEKLFF. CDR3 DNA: TGCAGCGCGGTGGAGGATTCTGAAAAACTGTTTTTT.

CDR3 sequence (DNA): TGTGCCTGGAGTGTTGGGACACAGGCAACTAATGAAAAACTGTTTTTT. Its protein product is CAWSVGTQATNEKLFF. The V gene is TRBV30, the J gene TRBJ1-4; the D gene is possibly TRBD1 (6 bases). Trimming removed 0 bases at V and 0 bases at J, with 11 bases between. The germline V gene encodes CDR1 GTSNPN and CDR2 SVGIG (reference sequence). The CDR3 has 16 amino acids.

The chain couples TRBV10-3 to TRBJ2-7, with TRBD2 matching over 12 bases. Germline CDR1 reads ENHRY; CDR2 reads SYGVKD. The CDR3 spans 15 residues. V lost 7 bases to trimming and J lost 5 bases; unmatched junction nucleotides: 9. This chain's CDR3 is CAIKGLAGGLDEQYF. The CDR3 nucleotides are TGTGCCATCAAGGGGCTAGCGGGAGGGCTCGACGAGCAGTACTTC.

The CDR3 protein is CASSLDSLEYGYTF. CDR3 sequence (DNA): TGTGCCAGCAGCTTGGACTCCCTAGAATATGGCTACACCTTC. The chain is built from TRBV7-9 and TRBJ1-2, with D hard to call. Trimming took off 3 bases at V and 5 bases at J, with 13 bases between the two ends. Germline V gene lookup returns CDR1 SEHNR and CDR2 FQNEAQ (reference sequence). The CDR3 has 14 amino acids. Together with reference TRBV7-9 and TRBJ1-2, the CDR3 gives the full variable domain: DTGVSQNPRHKITKRGQNVTFRCDPISEHNRLYWYRQTLGQGPEFLTYFQNEAQLEKSRLLSDRFSAERPKGSFSTLEIQRTEQGDSAMYLCASSLDSLEYGYTFGSGTRLTVV.

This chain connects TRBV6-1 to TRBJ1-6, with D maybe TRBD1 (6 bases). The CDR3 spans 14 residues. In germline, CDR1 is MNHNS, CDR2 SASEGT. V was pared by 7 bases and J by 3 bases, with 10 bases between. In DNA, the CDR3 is TGTGCCAGCAAGAAGGACAGCTATAATTCACCCCTCCACTTT. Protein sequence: CASKKDSYNSPLHF.

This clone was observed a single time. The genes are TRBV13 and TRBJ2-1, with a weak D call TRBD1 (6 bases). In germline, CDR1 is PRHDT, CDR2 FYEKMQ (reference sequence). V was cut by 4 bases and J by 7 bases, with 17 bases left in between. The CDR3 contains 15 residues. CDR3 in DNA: TGTGCCAGCAGCTCGACGGCACAGGGTGAGAATGAGCAGTTCTTC. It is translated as CASSSTAQGENEQFF.

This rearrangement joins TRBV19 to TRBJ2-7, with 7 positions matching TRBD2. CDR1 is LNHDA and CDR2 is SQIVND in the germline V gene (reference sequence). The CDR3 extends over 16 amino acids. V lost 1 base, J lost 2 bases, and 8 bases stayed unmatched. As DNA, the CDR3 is TGTGCCAGTAGTATAGTACTAGCGCAACGCACCTACGAGCAGTACTTC. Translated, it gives CASSIVLAQRTYEQYF.

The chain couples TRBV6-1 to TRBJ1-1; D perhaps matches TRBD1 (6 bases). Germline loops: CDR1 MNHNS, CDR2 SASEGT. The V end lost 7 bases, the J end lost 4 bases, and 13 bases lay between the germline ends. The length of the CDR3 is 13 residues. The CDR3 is CASIQGLVTEAFF. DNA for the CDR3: TGTGCCAGCATTCAGGGGCTGGTCACTGAAGCTTTCTTT.

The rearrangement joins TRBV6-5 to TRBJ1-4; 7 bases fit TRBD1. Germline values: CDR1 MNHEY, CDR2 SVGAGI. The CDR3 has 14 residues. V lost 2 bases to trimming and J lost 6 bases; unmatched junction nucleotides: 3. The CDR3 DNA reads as TGTGCCAGCAGTTACGGACAGGCCCATGAAAAACTGTTTTTT. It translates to CASSYGQAHEKLFF.

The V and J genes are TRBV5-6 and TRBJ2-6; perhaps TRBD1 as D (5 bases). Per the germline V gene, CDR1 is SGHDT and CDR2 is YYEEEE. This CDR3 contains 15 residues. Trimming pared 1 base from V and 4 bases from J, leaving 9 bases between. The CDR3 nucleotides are TGTGCCAGCAGCTTGACAGGACCAGGGGCCAACGTCCTGACTTTC. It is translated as CASSLTGPGANVLTF. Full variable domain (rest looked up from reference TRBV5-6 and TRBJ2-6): DAGVTQSPTHLIKTRGQQVTLRCSPKSGHDTVSWYQQALGQGPQFIFQYYEEEERQRGNFPDRFSGHQFPNYSSELNVNALLLGDSALYLCASSLTGPGANVLTFGAGSRLTVL.

In DNA, the CDR3 is TGCGCCAGCAGCCGCCGGGACAACTCCTACGAGCAGTACTTC. It encodes CASSRRDNSYEQYF. This chain connects TRBV5-1 to TRBJ2-7, with D possibly being TRBD1 (6 bases). The CDR3 is 14 residues long. From germline, CDR1 is SGHRS and CDR2 YFSETQ. V was pared by 4 bases and J by 0 bases, with 11 bases between.

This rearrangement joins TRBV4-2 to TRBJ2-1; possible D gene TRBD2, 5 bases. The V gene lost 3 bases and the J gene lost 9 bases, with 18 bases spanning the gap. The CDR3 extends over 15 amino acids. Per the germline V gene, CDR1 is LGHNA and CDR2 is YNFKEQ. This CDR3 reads CASSQAGGSFGEQFF. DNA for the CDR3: TGTGCCAGCAGCCAGGCCGGTGGGAGCTTTGGTGAGCAGTTCTTC.

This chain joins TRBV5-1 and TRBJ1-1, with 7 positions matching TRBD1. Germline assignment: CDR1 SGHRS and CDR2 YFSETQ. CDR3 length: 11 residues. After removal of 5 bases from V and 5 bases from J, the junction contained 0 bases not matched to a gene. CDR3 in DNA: TGCGCCAGCAGGGACAGGACTGAAGCTTTCTTT. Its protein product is CASRDRTEAFF.

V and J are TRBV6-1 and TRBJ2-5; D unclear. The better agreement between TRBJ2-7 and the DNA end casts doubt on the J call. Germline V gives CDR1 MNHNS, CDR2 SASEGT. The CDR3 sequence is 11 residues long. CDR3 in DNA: TGTGCCACCAGCTTCCCCCGCGAGCAGTACTTC. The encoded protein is CATSFPREQYF.

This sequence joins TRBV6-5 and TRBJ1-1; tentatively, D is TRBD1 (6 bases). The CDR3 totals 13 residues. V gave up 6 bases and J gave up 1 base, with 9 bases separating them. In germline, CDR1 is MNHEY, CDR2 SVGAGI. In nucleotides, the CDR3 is TGTGCCAGCAGACAAGGGGGGAACACTGAAGCTTTCTTT. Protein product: CASRQGGNTEAFF.

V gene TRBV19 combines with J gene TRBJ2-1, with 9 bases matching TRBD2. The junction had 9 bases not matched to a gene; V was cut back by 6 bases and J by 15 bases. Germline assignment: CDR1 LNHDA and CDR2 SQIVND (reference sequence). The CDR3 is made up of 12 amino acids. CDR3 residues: CASSAGLAYLFF. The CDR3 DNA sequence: TGTGCCAGTAGCGCCGGACTAGCGTATCTGTTCTTC.

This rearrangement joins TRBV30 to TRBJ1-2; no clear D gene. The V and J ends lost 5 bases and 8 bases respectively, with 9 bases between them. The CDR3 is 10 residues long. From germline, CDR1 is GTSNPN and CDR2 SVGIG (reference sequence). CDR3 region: CAWDHGGYTF. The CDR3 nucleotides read TGTGCCTGGGACCACGGGGGCTACACCTTC.

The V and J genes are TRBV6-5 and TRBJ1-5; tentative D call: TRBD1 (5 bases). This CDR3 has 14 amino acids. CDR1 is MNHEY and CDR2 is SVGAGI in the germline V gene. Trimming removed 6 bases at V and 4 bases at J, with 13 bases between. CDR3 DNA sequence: TGTGCCAGCAGGGGGCGGGGCTGGAATCAGCCCCAGCATTTT. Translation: CASRGRGWNQPQHF.

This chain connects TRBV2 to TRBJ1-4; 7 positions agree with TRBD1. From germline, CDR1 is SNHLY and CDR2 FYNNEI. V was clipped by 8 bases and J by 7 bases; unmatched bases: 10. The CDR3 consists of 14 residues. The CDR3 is CASVRQGRGEKLFF. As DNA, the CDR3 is TGTGCCAGCGTTAGACAGGGTAGAGGTGAAAAACTGTTTTTT.

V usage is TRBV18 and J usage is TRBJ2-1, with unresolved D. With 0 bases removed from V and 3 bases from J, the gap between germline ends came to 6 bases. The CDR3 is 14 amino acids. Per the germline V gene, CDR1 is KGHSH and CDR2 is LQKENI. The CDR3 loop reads CASSPPGYYNEQFF. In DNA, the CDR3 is TGTGCCAGCTCACCACCGGGCTACTACAATGAGCAGTTCTTC.

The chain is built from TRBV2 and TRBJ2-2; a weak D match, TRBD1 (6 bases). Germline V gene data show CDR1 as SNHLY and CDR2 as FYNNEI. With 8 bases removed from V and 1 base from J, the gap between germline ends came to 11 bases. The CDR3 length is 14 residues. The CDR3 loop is CASGAQGNTGELFF. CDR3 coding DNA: TGTGCCAGCGGTGCACAGGGGAACACCGGGGAGCTGTTTTTT.

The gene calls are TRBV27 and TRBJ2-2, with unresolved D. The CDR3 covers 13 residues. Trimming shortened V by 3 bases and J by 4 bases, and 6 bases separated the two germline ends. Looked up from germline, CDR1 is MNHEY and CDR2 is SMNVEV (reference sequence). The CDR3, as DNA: TGTGCCAGCAGTTTTTCAGGCACCGGGGAGCTGTTTTTT. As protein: CASSFSGTGELFF.

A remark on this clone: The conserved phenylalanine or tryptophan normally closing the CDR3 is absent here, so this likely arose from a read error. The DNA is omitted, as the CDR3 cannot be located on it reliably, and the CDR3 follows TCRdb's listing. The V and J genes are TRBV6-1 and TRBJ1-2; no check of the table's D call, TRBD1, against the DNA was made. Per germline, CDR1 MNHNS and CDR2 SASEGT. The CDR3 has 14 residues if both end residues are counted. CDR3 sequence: CASSEALKGAEEGL.